What follows is one T cell receptor (beta chain) and its context. The antigen is undetermined. This CDR3 has 14 residues. V was trimmed by 5 bases and J by 1 base, leaving 11 bases between them. Germline V lookup: CDR1 LNHDA, CDR2 SQIVND (reference sequence). This entry is derived from a study of T cell responses to AZD1222 COVID-19 vaccine. Study background: Second doses that came at about 4 or about 12 weeks were put together. Study-level points and caveats: Spike-specific TCR breadth rose after two AZD1222 doses, and depth rose as well. Nearly half of spike-specific TCRs reportedly go after variant regions that carry no mutations. Donor demographics were predominantly white British with a female majority; clonal diversity may be underestimated.

Some clones are missing from TCRdb's copy, which holds only in-frame ones; the method was immunoSEQ multiplex PCR. The repertoire holds about 110,000 clones, with approximately 90% as singletons. Sequencing used peripheral blood, obtained on day 0 of AZD1222 vaccination. J is TRBJ1-1 and V is TRBV19; D unclear. The clonotype originates from an adult in good health. In DNA form, the CDR3 reads TGTGCCAGTAGTCGACCCGCGGAGAACACTGAAGCTTTCTTT. Protein product: CASSRPAENTEAFF.